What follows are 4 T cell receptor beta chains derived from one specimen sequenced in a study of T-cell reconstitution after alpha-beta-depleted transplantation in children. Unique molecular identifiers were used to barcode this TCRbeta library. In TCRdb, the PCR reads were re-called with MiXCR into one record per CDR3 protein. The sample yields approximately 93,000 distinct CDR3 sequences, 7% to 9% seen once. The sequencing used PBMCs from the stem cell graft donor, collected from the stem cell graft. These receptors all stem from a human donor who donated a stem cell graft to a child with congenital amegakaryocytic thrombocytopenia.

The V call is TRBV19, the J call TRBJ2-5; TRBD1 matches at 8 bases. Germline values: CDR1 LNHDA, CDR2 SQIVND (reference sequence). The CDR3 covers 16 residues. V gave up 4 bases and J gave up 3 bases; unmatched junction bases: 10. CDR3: CASSTIGQGGKETQYF. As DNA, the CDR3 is TGTGCCAGTAGTACCATAGGACAGGGAGGAAAAGAGACCCAGTACTTC.

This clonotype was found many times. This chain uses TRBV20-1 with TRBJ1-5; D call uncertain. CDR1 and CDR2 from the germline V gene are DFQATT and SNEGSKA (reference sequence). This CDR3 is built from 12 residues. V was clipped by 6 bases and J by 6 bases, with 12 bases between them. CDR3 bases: TGCAGTGCAAAAATGTCAGGTCAGCCCCAGCATTTT. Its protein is CSAKMSGQPQHF.

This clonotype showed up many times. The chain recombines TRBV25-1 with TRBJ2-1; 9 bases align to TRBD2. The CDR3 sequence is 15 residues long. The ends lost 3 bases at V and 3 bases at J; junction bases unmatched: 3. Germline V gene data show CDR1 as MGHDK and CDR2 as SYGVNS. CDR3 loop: CASSERGGGYNEQFF. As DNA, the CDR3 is TGTGCCAGCAGTGAGCGGGGGGGCGGCTACAATGAGCAGTTCTTC. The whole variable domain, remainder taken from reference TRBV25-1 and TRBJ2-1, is EADIYQTPRYLVIGTGKKITLECSQTMGHDKMYWYQQDPGMELHLIHYSYGVNSTEKGDLSSESTVSRIRTEHFPLTLESARPSHTSQYLCASSERGGGYNEQFFGPGTRLTVL.

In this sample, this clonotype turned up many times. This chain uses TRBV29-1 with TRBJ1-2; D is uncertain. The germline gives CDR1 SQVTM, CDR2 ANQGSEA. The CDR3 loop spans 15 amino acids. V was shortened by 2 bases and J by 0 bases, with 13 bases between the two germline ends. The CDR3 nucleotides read TGCAGCGTTGAATCAGCGGCCCCCGCTAACTATGGCTACACCTTC. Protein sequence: CSVESAAPANYGYTF.